Below, 4 T cell receptor beta chains from the same sample are listed, as sequenced in a study of beta chain features in type 1 diabetes. The investigators reverse transcribed all of the isolated RNA, so they sequenced expressed TCRB transcripts. The protocol was immunoSEQ multiplex PCR, while the TCRdb copy is restricted to in-frame clones and leaves out a portion. The profile shows about 130,000 clones, nearly 9.5% of them singletons. The sequenced material came from central memory CD4+ T cells from blood. The receptors were sampled from a man aged 18 to 29 in good health.

V gene TRBV4-2 combines with J gene TRBJ1-5, with 8 bases aligning to TRBD1. Trimming took 0 bases from V and 1 from J; bases not matched to a gene: 5. Germline V CDR1 and CDR2: LGHNA, YNFKEQ. The CDR3 consists of 17 residues. The CDR3 spells CASSQDGQGISNQPQHF. As DNA, the CDR3 is TGTGCCAGCAGCCAAGACGGACAGGGAATCAGCAATCAGCCCCAGCATTTT.

V usage is TRBV6-5 and J usage is TRBJ1-2; 9 positions agree with TRBD1. With V trimmed by 4 bases and J by 5 bases, 5 bases remained unmatched. The CDR3 spans 14 residues. Germline assignment: CDR1 MNHEY and CDR2 SVGAGI. The CDR3 sequence: CASSSGTGIYGYTF. The CDR3 bases are TGTGCCAGCAGTTCCGGGACAGGGATTTATGGCTACACCTTC.

The chain couples TRBV18 to TRBJ2-5, with 7 bases matching TRBD1. The J call is doubtful: the DNA matches TRBJ2-7 better. CDR3 length: 15 residues. Germline V gives CDR1 KGHSH, CDR2 LQKENI. CDR3 sequence: CASSLRDSGLYEQYF. The CDR3 coding sequence is TGTGCCAGCTCACTACGGGACAGCGGACTCTACGAGCAGTACTTC.

The J gene is TRBJ2-5, the V gene TRBV12-5; D is possibly TRBD2 (6 bases). This CDR3 is 13 amino acids long. Germline values: CDR1 LGHNT, CDR2 FRNRAP. V lost 6 bases and J 2 bases, leaving 10 bases between the germline ends. The chain's CDR3 is CASGQSGQETQYF. The CDR3 nucleotides are TGTGCTAGTGGACAAAGCGGGCAAGAGACCCAGTACTTC. The entire variable domain, with the rest obtained from reference TRBV12-5 and TRBJ2-5, is as follows: DARVTQTPRHKVTEMGQEVTMRCQPILGHNTVFWYRQTMMQGLELLAYFRNRAPLDDSGMPKDRFSAEMPDATLATLKIQPSEPRDSAVYFCASGQSGQETQYFGPGTRLLVL.